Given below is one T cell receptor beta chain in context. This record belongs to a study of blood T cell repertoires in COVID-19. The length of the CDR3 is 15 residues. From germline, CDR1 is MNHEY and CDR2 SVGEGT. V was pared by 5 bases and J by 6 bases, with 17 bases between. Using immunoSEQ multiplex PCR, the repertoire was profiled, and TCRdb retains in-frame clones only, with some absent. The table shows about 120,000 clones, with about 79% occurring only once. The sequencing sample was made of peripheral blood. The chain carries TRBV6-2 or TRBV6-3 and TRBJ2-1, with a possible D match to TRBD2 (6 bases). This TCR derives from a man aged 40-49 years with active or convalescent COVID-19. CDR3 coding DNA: TGTGCCAGCAGTCCGACGGGAGAGAAGTTCAATGAGCAGTTCTTC. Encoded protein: CASSPTGEKFNEQFF.